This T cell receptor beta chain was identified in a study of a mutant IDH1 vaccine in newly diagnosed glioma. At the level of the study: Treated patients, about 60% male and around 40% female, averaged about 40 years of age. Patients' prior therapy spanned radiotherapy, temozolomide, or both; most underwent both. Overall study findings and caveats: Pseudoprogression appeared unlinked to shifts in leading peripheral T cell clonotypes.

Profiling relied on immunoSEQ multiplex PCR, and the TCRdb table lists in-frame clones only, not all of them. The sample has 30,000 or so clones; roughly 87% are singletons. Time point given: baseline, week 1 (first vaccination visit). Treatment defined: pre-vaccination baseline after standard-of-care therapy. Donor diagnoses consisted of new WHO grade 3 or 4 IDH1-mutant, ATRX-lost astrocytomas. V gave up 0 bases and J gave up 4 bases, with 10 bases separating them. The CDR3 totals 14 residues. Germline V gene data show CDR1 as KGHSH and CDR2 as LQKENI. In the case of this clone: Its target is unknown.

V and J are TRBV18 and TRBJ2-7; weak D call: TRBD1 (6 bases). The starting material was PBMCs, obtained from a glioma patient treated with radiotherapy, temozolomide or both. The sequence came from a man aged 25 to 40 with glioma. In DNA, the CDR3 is TGTGCCAGCTCACCACCGGGACACTGGTACGAGCAGTACTTC. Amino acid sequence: CASSPPGHWYEQYF.